The entry below describes one T cell receptor (beta chain). The clone's antigen remains unknown. One base away there is no much larger clone; base qualities are not given. The data were taken from a study of cytomegalovirus exposure and HLA in healthy donors (dated by TCRdb to 2015 to 2018). Describing the broader study: In an earlier analysis of under 750 of the donors, 276 Gb of sequence data and some 120 million unique TCR beta sequences from 180 million or so T cells were reported. Approximately 310 gigabases of sequencing data and 78 million or so unique TCR sequences were included in an early release covering roughly 600 HLA-typed donors. The genetic ancestry cluster associated with self-reported Caucasian donors included 81% of the approximately 430 genotyped donors. The study aimed to test whether signatures of past pathogen exposure could be identified by cataloging public T cell receptors. Using immunosequencing, the study profiled T cell repertoires from about 610 subjects and related those repertoires to cytomegalovirus serostatus. Besides the first cohort of around 700 subjects, a separate validation cohort made up of 120 different subjects was used. To predict cytomegalovirus infection status, the study combined high-throughput TCR immunosequencing, statistical association of individual TCRs with disease status, and machine learning. A later analysis re-examined previously published TCR beta repertoires from 500 to 700 donors and added high-resolution HLA genotyping to investigate patterns of TCR occurrence. The later analysis used no new phenotypic data to find candidate immune exposures, relying instead on TCR beta sequences and their occurrence across donors. An earlier analysis of 587 of the donors used high-throughput TCR beta sequencing to judge whether each TCR beta V gene segment behaved as functional or pseudogenic. Donor age, sex, ethnicity and CMV serostatus were collected together with the repertoire data. A later genetic analysis used genome-wide SNP genotypes for about 65% of the 666 donors, treating that subset as a discovery cohort. All discovery cohort repertoires had been generated on a single sequencing platform. Class I and class II HLA loci were covered by the typing at four-digit resolution. The number of typed donors differed by locus: 629-630 for A, B, C, DRB1 and DQB1; 522 for DQA1; 606 for DPA1; and about 450 for DPB1. Several DR-DQ haplotypes were handled as single units for association and clustering, since linkage in the cohort was strong. On average, around 230,000 unique TCR beta nucleotide sequences were sequenced per donor among fewer than 500 genotyped donors of the cohort, with about 17% of those sequences being non-productive. Broad study findings and their caveats: According to a later genetic analysis, donors in an Asian-associated ancestry cluster had fewer N-insertions in productive TCRs than the roughly 700-donor mean. In a later analysis, HLA-associated TCR beta chains were found to be more clonally expanded and to have lower generation probabilities than equally common non-associated chains. According to a later analysis, TCR association rates differed among HLA loci, with DRB1 alleles showing the most associated TCRs and HLA-C alleles showing the fewest. Three of the identified cytomegalovirus-associated TCR beta chains were confirmed in vitro to be specific for cytomegalovirus antigens. Because the 87-base-pair reads could not distinguish some IMGT-functional V segments, including TRBV6-2 and TRBV6-3, those segments were excluded. A further reported finding was that TCR beta sequences accurately predicted the HLA-A and HLA-B alleles for most subjects in the first cohort. A group of highly shared sequence variants was considered likely to be a technical artifact of the sequencing pipeline. It was suggested by the authors that the approach could potentially be generalized to other disease states and immunological phenotypes. A later analysis found that most CMV-associated TCR beta chains appeared HLA-restricted, with HLA associations seemingly driven largely by CMV exposure. Because counts were too low, 15 to 20 rarely observed V segments, including chromosome 9 orphons, were excluded from the earlier analysis of 587 of the donors. Specific HLA alleles were associated with about 17,000 TCR beta sequences at a false discovery rate of 0.05 in a later analysis. CMV serostatus was the only immune exposure information available for the cohort. A total of 164 TCR beta chains were listed by the study as associated with cytomegalovirus. Linkage disequilibrium might explain the correlated functional status among segregating V segments, but an unknown experimental factor could not be ruled out. When HLA alleles, especially DR and DQ, strongly co-occurred, attributing TCR associations to individual alleles was difficult. This cohort had only TCR beta chains sequenced, and the lack of alpha or paired-chain data limited which features could be detected. Because HLA typing was missing for some donors at each locus, association tests included only the typed subset. While some public TCRs were present in many individuals, most TCR sequences turned up only very rarely across donors. Cytomegalovirus status was reported to be diagnosed by the classifier with high specificity and sensitivity in both the original and validation cohorts. Sequencing depth was assumed to be roughly uniform across donors in the presence/absence analyses, though that assumption may not hold. An earlier analysis of 587 of the donors showed that most TCR beta V segments appeared in productive rearrangements either about 87% or about 30% of the time, which broadly matched IMGT annotations. In a later analysis, several top co-occurrence clusters were reported to appear linked to parvovirus B19, influenza, CMV and Epstein-Barr virus. A later genetic analysis associated a missense DCLRE1C variant with V-gene and J-gene trimming of TCR beta chains, and an independent cohort replicated the association.

The protocol used for the library was the immunoSEQ multiplex PCR assay. For the multiplex PCR, a mixture combining 60 forward primers for TCR Vbeta segments and 13 reverse primers for TCR Jbeta segments was used. Amplification of the CDR3 region of rearranged TCR beta genes was performed with a multiplex PCR assay on genomic DNA. Amplified TCR beta libraries were sequenced as 87-base-pair reads on the Illumina HiSeq System. Regarding the original processing steps: A later analysis counted about 80 million unique TCR beta chains across the 650 to 700 repertoires, and roughly 10 million of these chains were shared by at least two donors. Raw reads were error-corrected and collapsed into unique sequences with a nearest-neighbor algorithm that merged closely related sequences to remove PCR and sequencing errors. To assign V, D and J gene segments, CDR3 sequences were aligned to IMGT reference sequences. For a sequence to be retained, a match of at least six nucleotides was required to both a V gene segment and a J gene segment. Rearrangements were classified as productive when the CDR3 lacked stop codons and remained in frame with V and J, and all other rearrangements were classified as non-productive. Following IMGT convention, CDR3 was defined as the stretch from the second conserved V-encoded cysteine to the conserved J-encoded phenylalanine. The earlier analysis of about 560 of the donors excluded any sequence lacking an unambiguous match to a single V gene segment. An earlier analysis of a few hundred of the donors called V segments functional above 56.7% productive rearrangements and segregating when the between-donor standard deviation exceeded 5%. A statistical classification framework was developed to diagnose cytomegalovirus status using the catalog of TCR beta chain sequences. V and J gene assignment, in a later analysis, came from comparing TCR nucleotide sequences with IMGT/GENE-DB human TR gene sequences. A later analysis assigned CDR3 sequences and most-parsimonious VDJ recombination scenarios with the TCRdist pipeline. In a later analysis, every TCR beta chain was defined by the combination of its CDR3 amino acid sequence and its V-gene family, and reads without a unique V-gene family were dropped. As a way to deal with suspected cross-contamination and a sequencing artifact, a later analysis dropped roughly 620 nucleotide sequences that were highly shared and had low generation probability. A later analysis calculated a clonal expansion index for each public chain from normalized within-repertoire ranks of inferred template counts. In a later analysis, generation probabilities were computed using a VDJ recombination model fitted to out-of-frame rearrangements, and the results were checked against IGoR. In a later analysis, TCR-TCR, TCR-HLA and TCR-CMV co-occurrence was scored with hypergeometric tests, and a repertoire-size bias correction was applied to TCR pairs. In a later analysis, false discovery rates were estimated by permuting HLA or CMV assignments 20 times. In a later analysis, co-occurring TCRs were grouped using DBSCAN, and TCRdist sequence similarity was added for clustering within HLA-allele-positive subsets. For co-occurrence clustering, repertoires with fewer than 30,000 or more than 120,000 public chains were excluded, along with four or five repertoires with anomalous nucleotide sharing. TCRdb obtained this table from immuneACCESS and retained in-frame rearrangements with V and J assigned. These tables miss some clones; where compared with another copy, unresolved V genes account for less than half of the shortfall, and the remainder is unexplained. That table is the source of V, J and clone size, and D and trimming were worked out from the DNA. This sample holds some 180,000 clones; around 76% were observed only once. The top ten constitute 2% to 2.5% of the sample.

CDR1 LGHNT and CDR2 FRNRAP are derived from the germline V gene. V is pared back by 1 base and J by 4 bases, with 8 bases lying between the germline termini. Measured from the cysteine to the phenylalanine, the CDR3 is 14 residues long. The CDR3 DNA has 42 bases and is translated from base 1. The cohort was made up of about 610 healthy bone marrow donors. At the time of sampling, every cohort member was nominally healthy, though immune exposures that went unrecorded were likely present. The donor was CMV seropositive and belonged to the group of 250 to 350 seropositive cohort members. A peripheral blood sample was provided by each donor, and peripheral blood mononuclear cells were used for TCR beta sequencing. The Qiagen DNeasy Blood Extraction Kit was used to extract genomic DNA from the blood cell samples.

Sequenced material: PBMCs. This TCR was recovered from a young woman in good health and CMV-seropositive. The chain was built from TRBV12-5 and TRBJ1-5; the D gene is perhaps TRBD1, on 5 matching bases. CDR3 sequence: CASGLEQANQPQHF. In nucleotides, the sequence is TGTGCTAGTGGTTTGGAACAGGCGAATCAGCCCCAGCATTTT.